Each of the 21 T cell receptor beta chains below was sequenced from the same sample in a study of beta chain features in type 1 diabetes. All of the isolated RNA was reverse transcribed, so expressed TCRB transcripts were sequenced. TCRdb's copy holds only in-frame clones and misses some; the assay was immunoSEQ multiplex PCR. Of around 600,000 clones in the sample, over 10% were seen once. Whole-study findings and limits: Moderate but significant shortening of TCRB CDR3s was recorded in all four CD4+ subsets from Type 1 diabetes patients.

Their cognate antigens are unknown. Sequencing was performed on naive CD4+ T cells from blood. The origin of the receptors is a man under 40 with type 1 diabetes.

This clone was detected a few times. The chain has TRBV4-2 and TRBJ1-6, with unresolved D. The CDR3 runs to 17 residues. Trimming shortened V by 1 base and J by 7 bases, and 17 bases separated the two germline ends. The germline gives CDR1 LGHNA, CDR2 YNFKEQ. In nucleotides, the CDR3 is TGTGCCAGCAGCCAAGTCAGTAGGCAAAACCTCAATTCACCCCTCCACTTT. Translating gives CASSQVSRQNLNSPLHF.

This clone has only a few counts. This chain connects TRBV5-4 to TRBJ2-1; no clear D. Germline lookup yields CDR1 SGHNT and CDR2 YYREEE (reference sequence). This CDR3 region has 12 residues. V was clipped by 0 bases and J by 9 bases, with 7 bases between them. The CDR3 sequence: CASSLGAAEQFF. The DNA for the CDR3 is TGTGCCAGCAGCTTGGGGGCAGCTGAGCAGTTCTTC.

This clone was counted between two and nine times. V and J are TRBV9 and TRBJ2-2; TRBD1 agrees at 8 bases. Germline assignment: CDR1 SGDLS and CDR2 YYNGEE. The CDR3 extends over 15 amino acids. The V segment lost 4 bases and the J segment 3 bases; nucleotides outside the gene matches: 5. In DNA, the CDR3 is TGTGCCAGCAGCTTCAGGGGGCTCGACACCGGGGAGCTGTTTTTT. Protein product: CASSFRGLDTGELFF.

This clone has a handful of counts. The rearrangement links TRBV29-1 to TRBJ1-2; 11 nucleotides align to TRBD1. This CDR3 is 13 amino acids long. Germline trimming cut 6 bases from V and 3 bases from J; bases unmatched to any gene: 3. Germline V lookup: CDR1 SQVTM, CDR2 ANQGSEA. CDR3 in amino acids: CSVGTGGYYGYTF. DNA of the CDR3: TGCAGCGTCGGGACAGGGGGTTACTATGGCTACACCTTC.

This sequence joins TRBV4-3 and TRBJ1-4; no reliable D call. The germline V gene encodes CDR1 LGHNA and CDR2 YSLEER. There are 14 residues in the CDR3. V lost 1 base and J lost 7, with 10 bases in between. The CDR3 reads CASSQVTVSEKLFF. As DNA, the CDR3 is TGCGCCAGCAGCCAAGTAACCGTTTCTGAAAAACTGTTTTTT.

This clone has a handful of counts. J is TRBJ2-3 and V is TRBV5-1, with D unclear. This CDR3 spans 13 amino acids. CDR1 is SGHRS and CDR2 is YFSETQ in the germline V gene. The germline V and J ends were trimmed by 4 bases and 2 bases, with 8 bases remaining between them. CDR3 sequence (DNA): TGCGCCAGCAGCAAAGAGACCACAGATACGCAGTATTTT. Protein product: CASSKETTDTQYF.

V usage is TRBV7-9 and J usage is TRBJ1-5, with no clear D. The CDR3 loop spans 12 amino acids. Trimming took off 5 bases at V and 3 bases at J, with 5 bases between the two ends. CDR1 SEHNR and CDR2 FQNEAQ come from the germline V gene (reference sequence). CDR3: CASSPLNQPQHF. CDR3 DNA sequence: TGTGCCAGCAGCCCGCTCAATCAGCCCCAGCATTTT. Combining the CDR3 with reference TRBV7-9 and TRBJ1-5 gives the whole variable domain DTGVSQNPRHKITKRGQNVTFRCDPISEHNRLYWYRQTLGQGPEFLTYFQNEAQLEKSRLLSDRFSAERPKGSFSTLEIQRTEQGDSAMYLCASSPLNQPQHFGDGTRLSIL.

The V gene is TRBV11-3, the J gene TRBJ2-1, with 8 nucleotides matching TRBD2. The CDR3 loop spans 14 amino acids. Germline CDR1 is SGHNT and CDR2 is YENEEA. With 5 bases clipped from V and 8 bases from J, the junction kept 8 bases outside the gene matches. CDR3 sequence: CASSVSGASDEQFF. The CDR3 bases are TGTGCCAGCAGCGTTAGCGGGGCGTCGGATGAGCAGTTCTTC.

The gene calls are TRBV19 and TRBJ1-5, with unresolved D. Germline lookup yields CDR1 LNHDA and CDR2 SQIVND (reference sequence). The CDR3 consists of 15 residues. The germline V and J ends were trimmed by 2 bases and 6 bases, with 14 bases remaining between them. The CDR3 nucleotides are TGTGCCAGTAGTATAAGCGGGGAAGGATTTCAGCCCCAGCATTTT. The encoded protein is CASSISGEGFQPQHF.

The chain joins TRBV15 to TRBJ1-2; D gene uncertain. CDR3 length: 14 amino acids. V was trimmed by 0 bases and J by 4 bases, leaving 9 bases between them. From germline, CDR1 is LNHNV and CDR2 YYDKDF (reference sequence). The CDR3 sequence: CATSRDGTSYGYTF. The CDR3 bases are TGTGCCACCAGCAGAGATGGCACAAGCTATGGCTACACCTTC.

This clone has just a few counts. The chain combines TRBV11-1 with TRBJ2-3; D call uncertain. Germline CDR1 and CDR2: SGHAT and FQDESV (reference sequence). The CDR3 covers 14 residues. V was trimmed by 4 bases and J by 2 bases, leaving 10 bases between them. CDR3 DNA sequence: TGTGCCAGCAGCTCCCGAGCCCACACAGATACGCAGTATTTT. Translating gives CASSSRAHTDTQYF.

The chain combines TRBV13 with TRBJ2-2, with D unclear. Per the germline V gene, CDR1 is PRHDT and CDR2 is FYEKMQ (reference sequence). This CDR3 spans 15 amino acids. With 3 bases removed from V and 8 bases from J, the gap between germline ends came to 16 bases. This chain's CDR3 is CASSFAKPPTGELFF. The CDR3 DNA reads as TGTGCCAGCAGCTTTGCGAAACCACCCACTGGGGAGCTGTTTTTT.

This clone was observed a few times. The chain links TRBV6-5 to TRBJ2-7; 7 nucleotides match TRBD1. The length of the CDR3 is 15 residues. Germline V lookup: CDR1 MNHEY, CDR2 SVGAGI. After removal of 7 bases from V and 2 bases from J, the junction contained 11 bases not matched to a gene. The CDR3 bases are TGTGCCAGCACCCGACAGGGAGCGTATCCCTACGAGCAGTACTTC. It specifies CASTRQGAYPYEQYF.

V and J are TRBV29-1 and TRBJ1-2; 9 bases agree with TRBD1. This CDR3 comprises 15 residues. Germline CDR1 and CDR2: SQVTM and ANQGSEA. V gave up 3 bases and J gave up 4 bases; unmatched junction bases: 9. The CDR3, as DNA: TGCAGCGTTGATAAAATGTTGACAGGGGGCTATGGCTACACCTTC. Encoded protein: CSVDKMLTGGYGYTF.

The V gene is TRBV6-6, the J gene TRBJ1-5, with TRBD1 as a possible D gene (5 bases). Deletions cut 6 bases from V and 2 bases from J, with 17 bases between. Germline V gene sequence: CDR1 MNHNY, CDR2 SVGAGI (reference sequence). There are 16 residues in the CDR3. For the CDR3, the DNA is TGTGCCAGCAGATCCCCCTATCAAGGGGGCAATCAGCCCCAGCATTTT. Translation gives CASRSPYQGGNQPQHF.

This clone appeared a few times. The rearrangement links TRBV6-6 to TRBJ2-1; 10 nucleotides line up with TRBD2. Germline V gene sequence: CDR1 MNHNY, CDR2 SVGAGI (reference sequence). The CDR3 is 14 residues long. The J segment lost 6 bases and the V segment lost 4 bases, leaving 3 bases of the junction unmatched. CDR3 protein: CASSLGLARNEQFF. DNA of the CDR3: TGTGCCAGCAGTTTGGGACTAGCGCGCAATGAGCAGTTCTTC.

This clone was counted between two and nine times. CDR3 sequence (DNA): TGTGCCTGGAGTTCTGTTTACGAGCAGTACTTC. Translating gives CAWSSVYEQYF. The chain combines TRBV30 with TRBJ2-7; the D is unclear. Germline V gene lookup returns CDR1 GTSNPN and CDR2 SVGIG (reference sequence). Trimming shortened V by 2 bases and J by 4 bases, and 6 bases separated the two germline ends. This CDR3 comprises 11 residues. The entire variable domain, with the rest obtained from reference TRBV30 and TRBJ2-7, is as follows: SQTIHQWPATLVQPVGSPLSLECTVEGTSNPNLYWYRQAAGRGLQLLFYSVGIGQISSEVPQNLSASRPQDRQFILSSKKLLLSDSGFYLCAWSSVYEQYFGPGTRLTVT.

This clone has just a few counts. The V call is TRBV7-9, the J call TRBJ2-5, with 9 bases aligning to TRBD1. CDR1 and CDR2 from the germline V gene are SEHNR and FQNEAQ (reference sequence). The CDR3 totals 17 residues. With 5 bases clipped from V and 5 bases from J, the junction kept 15 bases outside the gene matches. Here the CDR3 reads CASSPPFRDRVSETQYF. The CDR3 DNA reads as TGTGCCAGCAGCCCACCGTTCCGGGACAGGGTGTCGGAGACCCAGTACTTC.

CDR3 region: CASSKGQTNTGELFF. The CDR3 nucleotides are TGCGCCAGCAGCAAGGGACAGACGAACACCGGGGAGCTGTTTTTT. The J gene is TRBJ2-2, the V gene TRBV5-1; the match to TRBD1 covers 7 bases. Trimming took 4 bases from V and 0 from J; bases not matched to a gene: 3. CDR1 is SGHRS and CDR2 is YFSETQ in the germline V gene. The CDR3 totals 15 residues.

This clone was picked up a small number of times. This rearrangement joins TRBV29-1 to TRBJ2-1, with D perhaps matching TRBD2 (7 bases). CDR3 size: 16 residues. Germline CDR1 reads SQVTM; CDR2 reads ANQGSEA. Trimming took 1 base from V and 7 from J, leaving 20 bases between them. CDR3 loop: CSVEVNYGGPNNEQFF. In nucleotides, the CDR3 is TGCAGCGTTGAAGTAAATTACGGGGGGCCGAATAATGAGCAGTTCTTC.

Only a few counts were recorded for this clone. The chain is built from TRBV2 and TRBJ2-1; tentatively, D is TRBD1 or TRBD2 (7 bases each). This CDR3 has 14 amino acids. The V gene's germline CDR1 is SNHLY and CDR2 FYNNEI. Trimming removed 6 bases at V and 7 bases at J, with 16 bases between. The CDR3 bases are TGTGCCAGCAGAGGGGGCAGGGGAGGGAATGAGCAGTTCTTC. This gives the protein CASRGGRGGNEQFF.